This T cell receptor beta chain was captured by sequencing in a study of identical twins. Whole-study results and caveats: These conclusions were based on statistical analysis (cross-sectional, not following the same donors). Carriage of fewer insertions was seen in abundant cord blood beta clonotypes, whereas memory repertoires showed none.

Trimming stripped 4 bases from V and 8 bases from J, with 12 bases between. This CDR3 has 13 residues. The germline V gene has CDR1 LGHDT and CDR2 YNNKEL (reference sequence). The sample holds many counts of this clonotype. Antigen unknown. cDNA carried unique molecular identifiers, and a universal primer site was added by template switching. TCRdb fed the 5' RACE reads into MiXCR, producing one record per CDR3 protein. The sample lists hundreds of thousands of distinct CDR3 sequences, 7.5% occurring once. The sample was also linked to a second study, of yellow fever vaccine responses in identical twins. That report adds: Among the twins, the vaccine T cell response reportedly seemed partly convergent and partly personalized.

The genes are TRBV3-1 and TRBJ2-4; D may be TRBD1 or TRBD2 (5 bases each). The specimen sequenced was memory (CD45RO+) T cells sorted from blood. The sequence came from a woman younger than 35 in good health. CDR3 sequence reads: CASSRKGRDIQYF. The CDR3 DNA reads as TGTGCCAGCAGCCGTAAGGGGCGGGACATTCAGTACTTC.